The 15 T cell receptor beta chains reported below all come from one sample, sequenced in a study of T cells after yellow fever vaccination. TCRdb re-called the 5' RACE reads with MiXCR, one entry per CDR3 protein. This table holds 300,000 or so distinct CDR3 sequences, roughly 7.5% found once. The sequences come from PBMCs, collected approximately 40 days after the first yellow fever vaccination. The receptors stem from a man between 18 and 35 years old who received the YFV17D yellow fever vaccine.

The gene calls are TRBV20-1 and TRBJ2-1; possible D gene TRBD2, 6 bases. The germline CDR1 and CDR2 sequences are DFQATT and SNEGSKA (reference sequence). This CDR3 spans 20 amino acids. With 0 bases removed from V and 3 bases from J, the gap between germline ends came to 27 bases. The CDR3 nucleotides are TGCAGTGCTAGAGATTGGTCCGGGGAGGAGGGTGGATGGGGCTACAATGAGCAGTTCTTC. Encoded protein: CSARDWSGEEGGWGYNEQFF.

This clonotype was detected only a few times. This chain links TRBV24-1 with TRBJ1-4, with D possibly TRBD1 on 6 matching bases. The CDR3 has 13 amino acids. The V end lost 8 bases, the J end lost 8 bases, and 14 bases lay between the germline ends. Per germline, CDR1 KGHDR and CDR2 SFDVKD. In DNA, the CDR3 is TGTGCCACCACAGGGGCGAGATCGGAAAAACTGTTTTTT. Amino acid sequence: CATTGARSEKLFF.

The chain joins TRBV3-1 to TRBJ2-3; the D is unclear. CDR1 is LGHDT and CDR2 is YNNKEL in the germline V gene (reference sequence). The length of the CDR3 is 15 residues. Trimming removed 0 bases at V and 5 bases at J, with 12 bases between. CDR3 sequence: CASSQEPVRGDTQYF. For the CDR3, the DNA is TGTGCCAGCAGCCAAGAGCCCGTGCGCGGAGATACGCAGTATTTT.

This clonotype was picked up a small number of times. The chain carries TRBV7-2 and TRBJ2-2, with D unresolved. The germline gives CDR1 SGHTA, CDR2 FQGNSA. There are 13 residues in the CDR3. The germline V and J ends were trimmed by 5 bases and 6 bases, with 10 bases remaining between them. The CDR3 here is CASSPALPGELFF. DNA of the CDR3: TGTGCCAGCAGCCCCGCCCTGCCCGGGGAGCTGTTTTTT.

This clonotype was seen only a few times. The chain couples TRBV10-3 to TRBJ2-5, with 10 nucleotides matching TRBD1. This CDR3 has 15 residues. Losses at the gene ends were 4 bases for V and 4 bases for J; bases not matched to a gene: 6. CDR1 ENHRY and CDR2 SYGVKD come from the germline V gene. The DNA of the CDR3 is TGTGCCATCAGTGGAAGGACAGGGGGTGGAGAGACCCAGTACTTC. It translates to CAISGRTGGGETQYF.

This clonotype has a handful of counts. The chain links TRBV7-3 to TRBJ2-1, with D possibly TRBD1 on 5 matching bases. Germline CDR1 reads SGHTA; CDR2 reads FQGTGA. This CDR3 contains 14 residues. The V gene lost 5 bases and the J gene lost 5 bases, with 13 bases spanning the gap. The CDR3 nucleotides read TGTGCCAGCAGCCGGACATTGCCTGACAATGAGCAGTTCTTC. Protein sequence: CASSRTLPDNEQFF.

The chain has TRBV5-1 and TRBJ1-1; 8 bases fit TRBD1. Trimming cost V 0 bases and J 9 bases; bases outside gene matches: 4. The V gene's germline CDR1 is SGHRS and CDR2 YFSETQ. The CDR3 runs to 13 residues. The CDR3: CASSLGDRTQAFF. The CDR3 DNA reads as TGCGCCAGCAGCTTGGGGGACAGGACCCAAGCTTTCTTT. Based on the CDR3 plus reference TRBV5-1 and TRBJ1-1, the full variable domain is KAGVTQTPRYLIKTRGQQVTLSCSPISGHRSVSWYQQTPGQGLQFLFEYFSETQRNKGNFPGRFSGRQFSNSRSEMNVSTLELGDSALYLCASSLGDRTQAFFGQGTRLTVV.

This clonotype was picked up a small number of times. For the CDR3, the DNA is TGTGCCAGCAGCCCAGCTTGGGGGGGCCAAGAGACCCAGTACTTC. Residues: CASSPAWGGQETQYF. The V call is TRBV4-2, the J call TRBJ2-5, with 7 bases identical to TRBD2. Germline CDR1 reads LGHNA; CDR2 reads YNFKEQ. The CDR3 sequence is 15 residues long. V shed 4 bases, J shed 1 base, and the junction held 6 bases outside the gene matches.

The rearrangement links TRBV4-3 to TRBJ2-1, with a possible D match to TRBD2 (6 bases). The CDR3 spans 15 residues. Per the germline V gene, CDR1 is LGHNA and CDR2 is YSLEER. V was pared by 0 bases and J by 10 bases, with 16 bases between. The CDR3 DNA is TGCGCCAGCAGCCAAGACCAAACCCCCCGGGGGGAGCAGTTCTTC. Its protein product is CASSQDQTPRGEQFF.

CDR3 in amino acids: CASSSTGMVGELFF. The DNA of the CDR3 is TGTGCCAGCAGCTCGACAGGCATGGTCGGGGAGCTGTTTTTT. This rearrangement joins TRBV7-3 to TRBJ2-2; D is perhaps TRBD1 (6 bases). The CDR3 contains 14 residues. Germline V gives CDR1 SGHTA, CDR2 FQGTGA. V dropped 4 bases and J dropped 7 bases, with 13 bases sitting between them.

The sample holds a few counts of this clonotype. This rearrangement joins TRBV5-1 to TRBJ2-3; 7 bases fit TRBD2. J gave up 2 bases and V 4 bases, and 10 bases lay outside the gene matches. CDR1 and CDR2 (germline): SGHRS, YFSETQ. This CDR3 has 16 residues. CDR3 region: CASSVLTSTTTDTQYF. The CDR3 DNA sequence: TGCGCCAGCAGCGTCTTGACTAGCACTACCACAGATACGCAGTATTTT.

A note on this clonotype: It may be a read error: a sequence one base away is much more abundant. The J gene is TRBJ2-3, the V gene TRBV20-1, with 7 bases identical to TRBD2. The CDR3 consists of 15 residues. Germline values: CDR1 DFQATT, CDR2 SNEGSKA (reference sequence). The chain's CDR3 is CGARGRGAGFNTQYF. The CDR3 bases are TGCGGTGCTAGAGGGAGGGGTGCGGGTTTTAATACGCAGTATTTT.

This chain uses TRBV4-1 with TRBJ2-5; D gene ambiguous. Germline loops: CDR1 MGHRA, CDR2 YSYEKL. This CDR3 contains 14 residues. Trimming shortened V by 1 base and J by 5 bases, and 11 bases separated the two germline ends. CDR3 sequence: CASSQGSLAETQYF. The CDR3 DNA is TGCGCCAGCAGCCAAGGGTCCCTTGCGGAGACCCAGTACTTC.

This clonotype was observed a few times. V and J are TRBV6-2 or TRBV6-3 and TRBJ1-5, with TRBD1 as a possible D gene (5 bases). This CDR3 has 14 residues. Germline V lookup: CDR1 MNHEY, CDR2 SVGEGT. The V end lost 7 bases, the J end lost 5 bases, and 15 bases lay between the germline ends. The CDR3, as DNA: TGTGCCAGCACTACAGGTACGGGACATCAGCCCCAGCATTTT. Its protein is CASTTGTGHQPQHF.

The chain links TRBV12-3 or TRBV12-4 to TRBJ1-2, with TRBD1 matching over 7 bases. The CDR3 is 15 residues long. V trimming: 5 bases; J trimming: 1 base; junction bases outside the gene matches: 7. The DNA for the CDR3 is TGTGCCAGCAGTCCCGGGGGGACAGTTAACTATGGCTACACCTTC. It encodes CASSPGGTVNYGYTF.